This is a list of T cell receptor beta chains from one sample in a study of shared clonotypes between healthy human individuals. Repertoires were generated with immunoSEQ multiplex PCR, while TCRdb's copy carries only in-frame clones and drops some. In the table there are about 2 million clones, approximately 94% of which are singletons. Sequencing was carried out using naive CD8+ T cells sorted from blood. These receptors originate from a young man in good health. CDR3s include the opening cysteine and the closing phenylalanine or tryptophan. The D gene is left open where the match is weak. Clone size is given for some rows only: seen once, a few or many times, or a class if the clone is expanded.

>.|.|TRBJ2-1|TRBV2
CASSPLGNEQFF
TGTGCCAGCAGTCCTCTAGGGAATGAGCAGTTCTTC
>.|.|TRBJ2-7|TRBV5-6
CASSYSDKTYEQYF
TGTGCCAGCAGCTACTCGGACAAGACCTACGAGCAGTACTTC
>.|.|TRBJ2-7|TRBV9
CASSVGGGTAYSYEQYF
TGTGCCAGCAGCGTAGGAGGGGGGACTGCCTACTCCTACGAGCAGTACTTC
>.|.|TRBJ2-5|TRBV27
CASSSAGHQETQYF
TGTGCCAGCAGTTCAGCAGGGCACCAAGAGACCCAGTACTTC
>.|.|TRBJ2-7|TRBV10-2
CASSDESEQYF
TGCGCCAGCAGTGACGAGTCCGAGCAGTACTTC
>.|TRBD1|TRBJ1-4|TRBV10-1
CASSEFPGQGDEKLFF
TGCGCCAGCAGTGAGTTCCCGGGACAGGGAGACGAAAAACTGTTTTTT
>.|TRBD1|TRBJ2-2|TRBV5-1
CASQGENTGELFF
TGCGCCAGCCAGGGGGAAAACACCGGGGAGCTGTTTTTT
>.|.|TRBJ2-1|TRBV30
CAWTGIAYNEQFF
TGTGCCTGGACGGGGATTGCCTACAATGAGCAGTTCTTC
>.|.|TRBJ2-7|TRBV5-6
CASSLVGSYEQYF
TGTGCCAGCAGCTTGGTAGGGAGCTACGAGCAGTACTTC
>.|.|TRBJ1-6|TRBV11-2
CASSLPGAGSPLHF
TGTGCCAGCAGCTTACCAGGGGCGGGTTCACCCCTCCACTTT
>.|.|TRBJ1-6|TRBV21-1
CASSKEGASGADNSPLHF
TGTGCCAGCAGCAAAGAAGGAGCCTCAGGGGCGGATAATTCACCCCTCCACTTT
>.|.|TRBJ2-1|TRBV6-5
CASSYDSYNEQFF
TGTGCCAGCAGTTACGACTCGTACAATGAGCAGTTCTTC
>.|.|TRBJ1-3|TRBV30
CAADQGAGNTIYF
TGTGCCGCAGATCAGGGCGCTGGAAACACCATATATTTT
>.|.|TRBJ1-6|TRBV6-5
CASSYGGESPLHF
TGTGCCAGCAGTTACGGGGGGGAGTCACCCCTCCACTTT
>.|.|TRBJ2-7|TRBV5-6
CASSLVDSYEQYF
TGTGCCAGCAGCTTGGTCGACAGCTACGAGCAGTACTTC
>.|.|TRBJ2-7|TRBV7-9
CASSFLVGEQYF
TGTGCCAGCAGCTTTCTCGTCGGAGAGCAGTACTTC
>.|TRBD1|TRBJ2-3|TRBV9
CASARDRGSTDTQYF
TGTGCCAGCGCCCGGGACAGGGGTAGCACAGATACGCAGTATTTT
>.|.|TRBJ2-3|TRBV7-9
CASSPSSDTQYF
TGTGCCAGCAGCCCGTCGTCAGATACGCAGTATTTT
>.|.|TRBJ2-7|TRBV4-3
CASSQGAGHEQYF
TGCGCCAGCAGCCAAGGTGCAGGGCACGAGCAGTACTTC
>.|.|TRBJ1-1|TRBV19
CASNAAMNTEAFF
TGTGCCAGTAACGCGGCGATGAACACTGAAGCTTTCTTT
>once|TRBD2|TRBJ2-3|TRBV5-6
CASSWGAGADTQYF
TGTGCCAGCAGCTGGGGTGCGGGAGCAGATACGCAGTATTTT
>.|.|TRBJ2-5|TRBV12-5
CARPRPGEKETQYF
TGTGCTAGACCCCGCCCGGGGGAGAAAGAGACCCAGTACTTC
>.|.|TRBJ1-1|TRBV19
CASTRRGAEAFF
TGTGCCAGTACCCGCCGGGGGGCTGAAGCTTTCTTT
>.|.|TRBJ2-7|TRBV6-5
CASSYGRGSEQYF
TGTGCCAGCAGTTACGGCAGGGGAAGCGAGCAGTACTTC
>.|.|TRBJ2-7|TRBV11-2
CASSFALKLTDTYEQYF
TGTGCCAGCAGCTTTGCCCTCAAATTGACAGATACCTACGAGCAGTACTTC
>.|.|TRBJ1-1|TRBV5-1
CASKQGGTEAFF
TGCGCCAGTAAACAGGGCGGTACTGAAGCTTTCTTT
>.|.|TRBJ1-4|TRBV9
CASSVEGSTNEKLFF
TGTGCCAGCAGCGTAGAGGGATCAACTAATGAAAAACTGTTTTTT
>.|.|TRBJ2-1|TRBV28
CASSFRVNNEQFF
TGTGCCAGCAGTTTTAGGGTGAACAATGAGCAGTTCTTC
>once|TRBD2|TRBJ2-1|TRBV5-1
CASSLESSGNNFPGPEQFF
TGCGCCAGCAGCTTGGAATCTAGCGGGAATAACTTCCCTGGACCTGAGCAGTTCTTC
>.|.|TRBJ1-1|TRBV11-2
CASSLYSGGNTEAFF
TGTGCCAGCAGCTTATATTCGGGCGGGAACACTGAAGCTTTCTTT
>once|.|TRBJ2-7|TRBV10-3
CAISDYGTGSYEQYF
TGTGCCATCAGTGATTACGGGACTGGGTCCTACGAGCAGTACTTC
>.|.|TRBJ1-5|TRBV19
CASTPWDRTRLGQPQHF
TGTGCCAGTACCCCCTGGGACCGGACCCGTCTTGGCCAGCCCCAGCATTTT
>once|TRBD2|TRBJ2-2|TRBV9
CASSGPRLAVNTGELFF
TGTGCCAGCAGCGGCCCCCGACTAGCGGTGAACACCGGGGAGCTGTTTTTT
>.|TRBD2|TRBJ2-1|TRBV4-1
CASSHAGTSAYNEQFF
TGCGCCAGCAGCCACGCCGGGACTAGCGCCTACAATGAGCAGTTCTTC
>.|TRBD2|TRBJ2-2|TRBV7-8
CASSLGLAGELNTGELFF
TGTGCCAGCAGCTTAGGGTTAGCGGGGGAGCTGAACACCGGGGAGCTGTTTTTT
>.|.|TRBJ2-1|TRBV15
CATSRENRVEQFF
TGTGCCACCAGCAGAGAAAATAGAGTAGAGCAGTTCTTC
>.|.|TRBJ1-4|TRBV5-6
CASSLANEKLFF
TGTGCCAGCAGCTTGGCCAATGAAAAACTGTTTTTT
>.|.|TRBJ2-3|TRBV27
CARLLRRAYFTDTQYF
TGTGCCAGGTTACTGCGGCGGGCTTATTTCACAGATACGCAGTATTTT
>.|TRBD1|TRBJ1-5|TRBV28
CASSWTGYQPQHF
TGTGCCAGCAGCTGGACAGGCTATCAGCCCCAGCATTTT
>.|.|TRBJ2-7|TRBV19
CASSIRQFTYEQYF
TGTGCCAGTAGTATCCGACAGTTCACCTACGAGCAGTACTTC